The entry below gives a single TCR beta chain sequence along with its context. V lost 4 bases, J lost 7 bases, and 10 bases stayed unmatched. CDR1 is SGHRS, CDR2 YFSETQ, per germline. The CDR3 runs to 14 residues. The data stem from a study of CD8+ T cells in alopecia areata. RNA was isolated and reverse transcribed to cDNA, the sequencing template. Assay used: immunoSEQ multiplex PCR; TCRdb lists only in-frame clones, some missing. The table shows about 64,000 clones, with roughly 46% occurring only once. This sample's treatment: oral pan-JAK inhibitor, 5-10 mg twice daily. The investigators collected lesional scalp punch biopsies and peripheral blood from alopecia areata patients.

The source material was CD8+ T cells sorted from blood, sampled between weeks 36 and 40, from a patient treated with tofacitinib. This clonotype was obtained from a human donor with alopecia areata. The rearrangement uses TRBV5-1 and TRBJ1-1, with 7 bases aligning to TRBD1. The CDR3 region has the DNA TGCGCCAGCAGCACCACAGGGGCCCCAATTGAAGCTTTCTTT. Amino acids: CASSTTGAPIEAFF.